These T cell receptor beta chains were read from a single sample in a study of shared clonotypes between healthy human individuals. Measured with immunoSEQ multiplex PCR; TCRdb has only the in-frame clones, and not every one. The repertoire holds over a million clones, with about four fifths as singletons. The material sequenced was memory CD4+ T cells from PBMCs. The source of these receptors is a young man in good health. Some clones in this sample may be carry-over from other donors' samples. The CDR3 runs from the conserved cysteine through the conserved F or W. D genes are given only for firm matches. The size field is filled for only some rows; it gives once, few, many or a size class.

V gene: TRBV28
clone size: many
D gene: NA
J gene: TRBJ1-1
CDR3 DNA: TGTGCCAGCTTGGGTCAGTTGGACACTGAAGCTTTCTTT
CDR3 protein: CASLGQLDTEAFF

V gene: TRBV4-2
clone size: NA
D gene: NA
J gene: TRBJ2-2
CDR3 DNA: TGTGCCAGCAGCCATCGTTCTCACACCGGGGAGCTGTTTTTT
CDR3 protein: CASSHRSHTGELFF

V gene: TRBV27
clone size: NA
D gene: NA
J gene: TRBJ1-5
CDR3 DNA: TGTGCCAGCAGTTTATCGTACCGGGGACCTAATAGCAATCAGCCCCAGCATTTT
CDR3 protein: CASSLSYRGPNSNQPQHF

V gene: TRBV15
clone size: NA
D gene: NA
J gene: TRBJ1-2
CDR3 DNA: TGTGCCACCAGCAGATCCCGGACGGAGAACTATGGCTACACCTTC
CDR3 protein: CATSRSRTENYGYTF

V gene: TRBV20-1
clone size: NA
D gene: NA
J gene: TRBJ2-7
CDR3 DNA: TGCAGTGTTTCTTCGGAGTACGAGCAGTACTTC
CDR3 protein: CSVSSEYEQYF

V gene: TRBV18
clone size: NA
D gene: TRBD1
J gene: TRBJ1-3
CDR3 DNA: TGTGCCAGCTCACCTCAGCGGGACAGGGGTGGAAACACCATATATTTT
CDR3 protein: CASSPQRDRGGNTIYF

V gene: TRBV25-1
clone size: NA
D gene: NA
J gene: TRBJ2-1
CDR3 DNA: TGTGCCAGCAGTGAATGGGGGGACTCCTACAATGAGCAGTTCTTC
CDR3 protein: CASSEWGDSYNEQFF

V gene: TRBV4-2
clone size: NA
D gene: TRBD1
J gene: TRBJ2-1
CDR3 DNA: TGTGCCAGCAGCCCCGACAGGGGACCCTACAATGAGCAGTTCTTC
CDR3 protein: CASSPDRGPYNEQFF

V gene: TRBV28
clone size: NA
D gene: TRBD2
J gene: TRBJ2-7
CDR3 DNA: TGTGCCAGCAGTTTAACCGGGACTAGATACGAGCAGTACTTC
CDR3 protein: CASSLTGTRYEQYF

V gene: TRBV28
clone size: NA
D gene: NA
J gene: TRBJ1-1
CDR3 DNA: TGTGCCAGCAGCAGTGGGACCCCTACTACTTTCTTT
CDR3 protein: CASSSGTPTTFF

V gene: TRBV5-1
clone size: NA
D gene: NA
J gene: TRBJ1-1
CDR3 DNA: TGCGCCAGCAGCTCCCAGGGCGGTAACACTGAAGCTTTCTTT
CDR3 protein: CASSSQGGNTEAFF

V gene: TRBV29-1
clone size: many
D gene: NA
J gene: TRBJ2-1
CDR3 DNA: TGCAGCGTTGTCGATACCGGAACAGGGTATGAGCAGTTCTTC
CDR3 protein: CSVVDTGTGYEQFF

V gene: TRBV18
clone size: NA
D gene: NA
J gene: TRBJ2-5
CDR3 DNA: TGTGCCAGCTCACCAAAAGAGACCCAGTACTTC
CDR3 protein: CASSPKETQYF

V gene: TRBV9
clone size: many
D gene: TRBD2
J gene: TRBJ2-2
CDR3 DNA: TGTGCCAGCAGCGTAGAAAGCGGGAGGGCCTCCACCCAGAACACCGGGGAGCTGTTTTTT
CDR3 protein: CASSVESGRASTQNTGELFF

V gene: TRBV29-1
clone size: many
D gene: TRBD2
J gene: TRBJ2-3
CDR3 DNA: TGCAGCGAGGCACTAGCGGGAGGGGATACGCAGTATTTT
CDR3 protein: CSEALAGGDTQYF

V gene: TRBV10-3
clone size: NA
D gene: NA
J gene: TRBJ1-1
CDR3 DNA: TGTGCCATCAGTGAGTCGGGGGGCAACACTGAAGCTTTCTTT
CDR3 protein: CAISESGGNTEAFF

V gene: TRBV4-1
clone size: NA
D gene: TRBD1
J gene: TRBJ1-1
CDR3 DNA: TGCGCCAGCAGCCAAGGGGGGACAGGGGGTATGAACACTGAAGCTTTCTTT
CDR3 protein: CASSQGGTGGMNTEAFF

V gene: TRBV5-1
clone size: once
D gene: NA
J gene: TRBJ1-5
CDR3 DNA: TGCGCCAGCAGCTTGCGAGGGGATAGCAATCAGCCCCAGCATTTT
CDR3 protein: CASSLRGDSNQPQHF

V gene: TRBV29-1
clone size: NA
D gene: NA
J gene: TRBJ2-2
CDR3 DNA: TGCAGCGCGTGTCCGAACACCGGGGAGCTGTTTTTT
CDR3 protein: CSACPNTGELFF

V gene: TRBV6-5
clone size: few
D gene: NA
J gene: TRBJ2-7
CDR3 DNA: TGTGCCAGCCACGGACAGCAGGCGAGGGAGCAGTACTTC
CDR3 protein: CASHGQQAREQYF

V gene: TRBV6-5
clone size: NA
D gene: TRBD1
J gene: TRBJ1-2
CDR3 DNA: TGTGCCAGCGAACAGGGGGCTGGCGCGTATGGCTACACCTTC
CDR3 protein: CASEQGAGAYGYTF

V gene: TRBV7-8
clone size: NA
D gene: TRBD1
J gene: TRBJ1-2
CDR3 DNA: TGTGCCAGCAGCCCTGGGACAGAAGGAAGCTATGGCTACACCTTC
CDR3 protein: CASSPGTEGSYGYTF

V gene: TRBV19
clone size: NA
D gene: NA
J gene: TRBJ2-2
CDR3 DNA: TGTGCCAGTAGTATTGGAGAGGTGGGGCCCGGGGAGCTGTTTTTT
CDR3 protein: CASSIGEVGPGELFF

V gene: TRBV2
clone size: NA
D gene: TRBD1
J gene: TRBJ2-7
CDR3 DNA: TGTGCCAGCAAGGGGACAGGGTCCTACGAGCAGTACTTC
CDR3 protein: CASKGTGSYEQYF

V gene: TRBV5-4
clone size: NA
D gene: TRBD1
J gene: TRBJ1-2
CDR3 DNA: TGTGCCAGCAGGACCGGGACAGGGGCAGAAGGTGGCTACACCTTC
CDR3 protein: CASRTGTGAEGGYTF

V gene: TRBV6-1
clone size: once
D gene: NA
J gene: TRBJ1-5
CDR3 DNA: TGTGCCAGCAGTGTCGCCCGGAATCAGCCCCAGCATTTT
CDR3 protein: CASSVARNQPQHF

V gene: TRBV7-9
clone size: NA
D gene: NA
J gene: TRBJ2-1
CDR3 DNA: TGTGCCAGCAGCTTATCGGGAGGGGGCGATGAGCAGTTCTTC
CDR3 protein: CASSLSGGGDEQFF

V gene: TRBV7-2
clone size: NA
D gene: NA
J gene: TRBJ1-6
CDR3 DNA: TGTGCCAGCAGCTTGGAGGGGGGGTTCGGTAATTCACCCCTCCACTTT
CDR3 protein: CASSLEGGFGNSPLHF

V gene: TRBV27
clone size: NA
D gene: TRBD1
J gene: TRBJ2-7
CDR3 DNA: TGTGCCAGCGGATTCCAACCGGGACAGGGAGTCTACGAGCAGTACTTC
CDR3 protein: CASGFQPGQGVYEQYF

V gene: TRBV30
clone size: NA
D gene: NA
J gene: TRBJ2-7
CDR3 DNA: TGTGCCTGGGGGGATTACGAGCAGTACTTC
CDR3 protein: CAWGDYEQYF

V gene: TRBV5-4
clone size: NA
D gene: NA
J gene: TRBJ1-2
CDR3 DNA: TGTGCCAGCAGCGGGTGGAGGGCCAACTATGGCTACACCTTC
CDR3 protein: CASSGWRANYGYTF

V gene: TRBV29-1
clone size: NA
D gene: TRBD1
J gene: TRBJ2-5
CDR3 DNA: TGCAGCGTTGAAGGCGGGGCAGGGGGCTTGGTCGAGACCCAGTACTTC
CDR3 protein: CSVEGGAGGLVETQYF

V gene: TRBV28
clone size: once
D gene: NA
J gene: TRBJ2-5
CDR3 DNA: TGTGCCAGCAGTTCGGGTGGAGAGACCCAGTACTTC
CDR3 protein: CASSSGGETQYF

V gene: TRBV28
clone size: NA
D gene: NA
J gene: TRBJ1-4
CDR3 DNA: TGTGCCAGCAGTTTAGGGACACACGGTATAAATGAAAAACTGTTTTTT
CDR3 protein: CASSLGTHGINEKLFF

V gene: TRBV11-1
clone size: many
D gene: TRBD1
J gene: TRBJ1-1
CDR3 DNA: TGTGCCAGCAGCTTAGACCCGGGACAGGGAAAGGCTGAAGCTTTCTTT
CDR3 protein: CASSLDPGQGKAEAFF

V gene: TRBV19
clone size: NA
D gene: NA
J gene: TRBJ2-2
CDR3 DNA: TGTGCCCCTCGAGAGACCTCGAACACCGGGGAGCTGTTTTTT
CDR3 protein: CAPRETSNTGELFF

V gene: TRBV5-1
clone size: many
D gene: TRBD1
J gene: TRBJ1-2
CDR3 DNA: TGCGCCAGCAGCTCCGGGACAGGGGCTTCGAACTATGGCTACACCTTC
CDR3 protein: CASSSGTGASNYGYTF

V gene: TRBV18
clone size: NA
D gene: NA
J gene: TRBJ1-5
CDR3 DNA: TGTGCCAGCTCACCAGGGGCGCCAAATCAGCCCCAGCATTTT
CDR3 protein: CASSPGAPNQPQHF

V gene: TRBV10-1
clone size: few
D gene: NA
J gene: TRBJ2-2
CDR3 DNA: TGCGCCAGCAGTGAGTCCGAGGGAGAGCTGTTTTTT
CDR3 protein: CASSESEGELFF

V gene: TRBV7-9
clone size: NA
D gene: NA
J gene: TRBJ1-2
CDR3 DNA: TGTGCCAGCAGCCGGGGTCTACTCGCGGGCTACACCTTC
CDR3 protein: CASSRGLLAGYTF

V gene: TRBV4-3
clone size: once
D gene: NA
J gene: TRBJ1-3
CDR3 DNA: TGCGCCAGCAGCCAACGTACAGGGGGAAACACCATATATTTT
CDR3 protein: CASSQRTGGNTIYF

V gene: TRBV30
clone size: NA
D gene: NA
J gene: TRBJ2-3
CDR3 DNA: TGTGCCTGGAGTGTACGGGGCGGGCTGATGACAGATACGCAGTATTTT
CDR3 protein: CAWSVRGGLMTDTQYF

V gene: TRBV5-1
clone size: many
D gene: NA
J gene: TRBJ2-3
CDR3 DNA: TGCGCCAGCAGCTTTTTCGGCGGCACAGATACGCAGTATTTT
CDR3 protein: CASSFFGGTDTQYF

V gene: TRBV2
clone size: NA
D gene: NA
J gene: TRBJ1-1
CDR3 DNA: TGTGCCAGCGGACTCAGGGGTACTGAAGCTTTCTTT
CDR3 protein: CASGLRGTEAFF

V gene: TRBV11-2
clone size: NA
D gene: NA
J gene: TRBJ1-1
CDR3 DNA: TGTGCCAGCAGCTTAAACCCTCCCGGGGCCGAAGCTTTCTTT
CDR3 protein: CASSLNPPGAEAFF

V gene: TRBV6-1
clone size: once
D gene: TRBD1
J gene: TRBJ2-3
CDR3 DNA: TGTGCCAGCAGTCGGACAGGGAGCACAGATACGCAGTATTTT
CDR3 protein: CASSRTGSTDTQYF